Below, 15 T cell receptor beta chains from the same sample are listed, as sequenced in a study of blood T cell repertoires in COVID-19. The repertoire was sequenced with immunoSEQ multiplex PCR; TCRdb's copy has only in-frame clones and lacks some. The sample includes tens of thousands of clones, about nine tenths of them seen just once. What was sequenced was peripheral blood. These TCRs come from a man between 70 and 80 years old with active or convalescent COVID-19.

The chain has TRBV19 and TRBJ1-2, with D perhaps matching TRBD1 (6 bases). The germline V and J ends were trimmed by 5 bases and 2 bases, with 12 bases remaining between them. Per the germline V gene, CDR1 is LNHDA and CDR2 is SQIVND (reference sequence). The CDR3 extends over 14 amino acids. CDR3 in amino acids: CASSSTGRNYGYTF. CDR3 DNA: TGTGCCAGTAGTTCGACAGGCCGAAACTATGGCTACACCTTC.

The chain couples TRBV28 to TRBJ2-3, with D tentatively TRBD1 (5 bases). This CDR3 has 19 residues. The V end was cut by 5 bases, the J end by 0 bases, with 24 bases between. Germline CDR1 reads MDHEN; CDR2 reads SYDVKM. The CDR3 sequence is CASSPPRRGWRPSTDTQYF. DNA for the CDR3: TGTGCCAGCAGTCCCCCACGAAGGGGATGGAGACCTAGCACAGATACGCAGTATTTT.

This clone was seen a handful of times. The chain recombines TRBV3-1 (or the pseudogene TRBV3-2) with TRBJ2-1, with a tentative D call TRBD1 (5 bases). The CDR3 extends over 14 amino acids. V was pared by 4 bases and J by 8 bases, with 15 bases between. Per the germline V gene, CDR1 is LGHDT and CDR2 is YNNKEL (reference sequence). Here the CDR3 DNA reads TGTGCCAGCAGCCGCGTCCAGGGTTGGGATGAGCAGTTCTTC. This encodes CASSRVQGWDEQFF.

The rearrangement uses TRBV28 and TRBJ2-2, with 8 bases lining up with TRBD1. Germline V gene sequence: CDR1 MDHEN, CDR2 SYDVKM. The CDR3 is 16 residues long. V was clipped by 4 bases and J by 7 bases; unmatched bases: 11. In DNA, the CDR3 is TGTGCCAGCAGTTCTCCCCGACAGGGGAGGTTCGGGGAGCTGTTTTTT. This codes for CASSSPRQGRFGELFF.

This clone has just one count. This chain links TRBV5-8 with TRBJ2-1; D call uncertain. The length of the CDR3 is 12 residues. Germline V CDR1 and CDR2: SGHTS, YDEGEE. V shed 2 bases and J shed 9 bases, with 9 bases lying between them. The CDR3: CASSFDSGEQFF. DNA of the CDR3: TGTGCCAGCAGCTTTGATTCGGGTGAGCAGTTCTTC.

The genes are TRBV28 and TRBJ2-7; possibly TRBD2 for D (5 bases). The CDR3 contains 13 residues. V lost 3 bases to trimming and J lost 7 bases, with 13 bases between them. Germline V gene data show CDR1 as MDHEN and CDR2 as SYDVKM. The CDR3 nucleotides are TGTGCCAGCAGTTTTGGCCGTCCGGGGGAGCAGTACTTC. It encodes CASSFGRPGEQYF.

This CDR3 is CASSKGQSYTEAFF. As DNA, the CDR3 is TGTGCCAGCAGTAAGGGACAGTCATACACTGAAGCTTTCTTT. The J gene is TRBJ1-1, the V gene TRBV6-5; 7 positions match TRBD1. The CDR3 length is 14 residues. Germline CDR1 MNHEY, CDR2 SVGAGI. Losses at the gene ends were 5 bases for V and 3 bases for J; bases not matched to a gene: 6.

The J gene is TRBJ1-2, the V gene TRBV18; TRBD1 aligns across 11 bases. V trimming: 3 bases; J trimming: 6 bases; junction bases outside the gene matches: 3. This CDR3 comprises 14 residues. Germline CDR1 reads KGHSH; CDR2 reads LQKENI. The CDR3 loop reads CASSPGQGGDGYTF. CDR3 sequence (DNA): TGTGCCAGCTCACCGGGACAGGGGGGAGATGGCTACACCTTC. Full variable domain (outside the CDR3, taken from reference TRBV18 and TRBJ1-2): NAGVMQNPRHLVRRRGQEARLRCSPMKGHSHVYWYRQLPEEGLKFMVYLQKENIIDESGMPKERFSAEFPKEGPSILRIQQVVRGDSAAYFCASSPGQGGDGYTFGSGTRLTVV.

The rearrangement uses TRBV28 and TRBJ2-7; D may be TRBD1 (5 bases). Germline CDR1 is MDHEN and CDR2 is SYDVKM. V gave up 5 bases and J gave up 8 bases, with 22 bases separating them. The CDR3 runs 15 residues. CDR3 region: CASSRRAGQGEKQYF. The CDR3 DNA sequence: TGTGCCAGCAGTCGCCGGGCAGGGCAAGGCGAGAAGCAGTACTTC.

The rearrangement links TRBV10-3 to TRBJ2-2; 8 bases are a match to TRBD1. CDR3 length equals 17 residues. Germline V gene data show CDR1 as ENHRY and CDR2 as SYGVKD. The ends lost 0 bases at V and 6 bases at J; junction bases unmatched: 9. Here the CDR3 DNA reads TGTGCCATCAGTGAGTCTTCGAACGCAGGGGGCCCCGGGGAGCTGTTTTTT. Protein product: CAISESSNAGGPGELFF.

The table lists this clone with a count of one. The rearrangement links TRBV5-1 to TRBJ2-1; 9 bases match TRBD1. The J segment lost 1 base and the V segment lost 2 bases, leaving 4 bases of the junction unmatched. The germline gives CDR1 SGHRS, CDR2 YFSETQ. The CDR3 runs to 16 residues. The CDR3 nucleotides are TGCGCCAGCAGCTTCTTACAGGGGGCTTCCTACAATGAGCAGTTCTTC. Encoded protein: CASSFLQGASYNEQFF.

This clone was counted at least ten times. The chain combines TRBV7-9 with TRBJ2-7, with 7 bases fitting TRBD1. This CDR3 contains 16 residues. CDR1 is SEHNR and CDR2 is FQNEAQ in the germline V gene (reference sequence). Unmatched junction bases numbered 14, after V lost 4 bases and J lost 5 bases. CDR3 protein: CASSSRSTGAENEQYF. DNA of the CDR3: TGTGCCAGCAGCTCGAGATCCACAGGGGCGGAGAACGAGCAGTACTTC.

The V gene is TRBV3-1 (or the pseudogene TRBV3-2), the J gene TRBJ2-3, with 9 positions matching TRBD1. CDR1 and CDR2 (germline): LGHDT, YNNKEL (reference sequence). With 3 bases clipped from V and 5 bases from J, the junction kept 3 bases outside the gene matches. The CDR3 spans 14 residues. The CDR3 is CASSQGQGRDTQYF. The CDR3 DNA follows: TGTGCCAGCAGCCAGGGACAGGGAAGAGATACGCAGTATTTT.

This clone has just a few counts. The chain has TRBV4-1 and TRBJ2-1, with D tentatively TRBD1 (5 bases). The germline gives CDR1 MGHRA, CDR2 YSYEKL. V lost 3 bases and J 5 bases, leaving 11 bases between the germline ends. CDR3 length: 14 residues. The CDR3 protein is CASSHLTVNNEQFF. The CDR3 DNA sequence: TGCGCCAGCAGCCACCTGACAGTGAACAATGAGCAGTTCTTC.

DNA for the CDR3: TGTGCCAGCTCACCAAGACAGGGACCCCCTTATGGCTACACCTTC. It translates to CASSPRQGPPYGYTF. The J gene is TRBJ1-2, the V gene TRBV18, with 7 bases aligning to TRBD1. Germline V lookup: CDR1 KGHSH, CDR2 LQKENI. Trimming took 2 bases from V and 5 from J; bases not matched to a gene: 8. This CDR3 has 15 residues.